The sequence of this T cell receptor beta chain was determined in a study of blood T cells in healthy people across ages. The CDR3 extends over 13 amino acids. CDR1 and CDR2 (germline): SGHVS, FQNEAQ. The V end lost 2 bases, the J end lost 10 bases, and 14 bases lay between the germline ends. The use of a sample-barcoded 5' primer and a J-beta primer mix characterized a second PCR of roughly 7 to 11 cycles. From the 5' RACE reads, TCRdb called clonotypes with MiXCR, one entry per CDR3 protein. The data contain around 1,500,000 distinct CDR3 sequences, roughly 28% of them seen just once; the ten biggest clones take up more than 6%.

The sequence came from a woman in her 30s in good health. The sequenced material came from blood. The gene calls are TRBV7-8 and TRBJ1-2; perhaps TRBD1 as D (6 bases). The CDR3 is CASSLRGLDDYTF. Here the CDR3 DNA reads TGTGCCAGCAGCTTAAGGGGGTTGGATGACTACACCTTC.